This paragraph reports one TCR beta chain. The method was immunoSEQ multiplex PCR; TCRdb's version includes in-frame clones alone and lacks a portion of them. The data hold 70,000 or so clones, with more than 75% observed a single time. These data belong to a study of blood T cell repertoires in COVID-19. CDR1 is SNHLY, CDR2 FYNNEI, per germline. The V and J ends lost 3 bases and 4 bases, in that order; junction bases with no gene match: 11. The CDR3 is made up of 17 amino acids. The chain uses TRBV2 and TRBJ2-3, with 9 bases aligning to TRBD2. This TCR came from a human donor in a cohort sampled during active COVID-19. Sequencing was carried out using peripheral blood. This CDR3 reads CASSDGVSGSLADTQYF. For the CDR3, the DNA is TGTGCCAGCAGTGATGGGGTTAGCGGGAGTCTGGCAGATACGCAGTATTTT. The entire variable domain, with the rest obtained from reference TRBV2 and TRBJ2-3, is as follows: EPEVTQTPSHQVTQMGQEVILRCVPISNHLYFYWYRQILGQKVEFLVSFYNNEISEKSEIFDDQFSVERPDGSNFTLKIRSTKLEDSAMYFCASSDGVSGSLADTQYFGPGTRLTVL.